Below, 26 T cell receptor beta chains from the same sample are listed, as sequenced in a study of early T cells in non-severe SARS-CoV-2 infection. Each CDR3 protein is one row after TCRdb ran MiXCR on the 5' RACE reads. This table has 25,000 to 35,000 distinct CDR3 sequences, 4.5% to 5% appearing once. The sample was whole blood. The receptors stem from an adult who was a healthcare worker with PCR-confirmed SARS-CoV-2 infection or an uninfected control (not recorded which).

The CDR3 sequence: CASRPTRFGPQHF. CDR3 DNA sequence: TGTGCCAGTCGACCCACTCGATTCGGGCCCCAGCATTTT. The J gene is TRBJ1-5, the V gene TRBV12-3 or TRBV12-4; D is undetermined. The CDR3 totals 13 residues. The V gene lost 9 bases and the J gene lost 9 bases, with 18 bases spanning the gap.

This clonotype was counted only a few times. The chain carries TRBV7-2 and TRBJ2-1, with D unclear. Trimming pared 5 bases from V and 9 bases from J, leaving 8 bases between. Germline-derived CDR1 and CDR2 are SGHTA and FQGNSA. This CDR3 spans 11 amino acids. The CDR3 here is CASSPAAEQFF. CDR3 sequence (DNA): TGTGCCAGCAGCCCGGCCGCTGAGCAGTTCTTC. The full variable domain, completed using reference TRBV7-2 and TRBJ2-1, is GAGVSQSPSNKVTEKGKDVELRCDPISGHTALYWYRQSLGQGLEFLIYFQGNSAPDKSGLPSDRFSAERTGGSVSTLTIQRTQQEDSAVYLCASSPAAEQFFGPGTRLTVL.

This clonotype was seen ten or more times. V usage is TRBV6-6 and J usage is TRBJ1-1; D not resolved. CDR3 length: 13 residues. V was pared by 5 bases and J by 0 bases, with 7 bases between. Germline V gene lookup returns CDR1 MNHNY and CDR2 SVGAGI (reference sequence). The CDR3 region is CASSPRMNTEAFF. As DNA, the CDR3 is TGTGCCAGCAGTCCCCGCATGAACACTGAAGCTTTCTTT.

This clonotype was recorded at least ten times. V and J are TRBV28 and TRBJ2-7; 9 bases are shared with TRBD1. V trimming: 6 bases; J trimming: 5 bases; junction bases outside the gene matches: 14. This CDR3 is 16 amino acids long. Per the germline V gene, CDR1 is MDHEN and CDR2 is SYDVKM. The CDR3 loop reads CASSLPPGQGKNEQYF. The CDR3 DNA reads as TGTGCCAGCAGCCTCCCCCCGGGACAGGGAAAGAACGAGCAGTACTTC.

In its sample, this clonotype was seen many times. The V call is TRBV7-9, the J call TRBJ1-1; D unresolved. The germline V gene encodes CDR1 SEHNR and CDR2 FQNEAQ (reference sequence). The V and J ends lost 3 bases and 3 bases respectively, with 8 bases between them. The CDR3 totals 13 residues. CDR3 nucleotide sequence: TGTGCCAGCAGCTTTCCTAGGGACACTGAAGCTTTCTTT. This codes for CASSFPRDTEAFF.

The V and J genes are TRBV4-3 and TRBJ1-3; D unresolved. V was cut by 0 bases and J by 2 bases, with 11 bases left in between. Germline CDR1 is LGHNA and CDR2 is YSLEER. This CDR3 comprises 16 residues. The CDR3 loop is CASSQDGEGTGNTIYF. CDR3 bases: TGCGCCAGCAGCCAAGATGGGGAGGGAACTGGAAACACCATATATTTT.

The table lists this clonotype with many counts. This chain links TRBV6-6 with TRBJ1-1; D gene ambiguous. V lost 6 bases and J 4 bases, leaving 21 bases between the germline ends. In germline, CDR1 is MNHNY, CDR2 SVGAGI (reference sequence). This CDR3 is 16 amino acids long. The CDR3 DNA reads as TGTGCCAGCAGCACTACTAAACGGCTTCCTATCACTGAAGCTTTCTTT. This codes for CASSTTKRLPITEAFF.

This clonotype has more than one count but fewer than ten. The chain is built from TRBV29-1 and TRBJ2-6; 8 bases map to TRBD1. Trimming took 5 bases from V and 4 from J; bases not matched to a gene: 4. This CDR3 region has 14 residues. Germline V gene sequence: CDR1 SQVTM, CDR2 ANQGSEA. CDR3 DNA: TGCAGCGTTTCCCAGGGGGCCGGGGCCAACGTCCTGACTTTC. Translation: CSVSQGAGANVLTF.

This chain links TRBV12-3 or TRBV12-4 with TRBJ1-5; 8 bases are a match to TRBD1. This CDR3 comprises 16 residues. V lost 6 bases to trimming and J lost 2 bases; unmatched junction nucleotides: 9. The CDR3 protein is CASSSRGPGGNQPQHF. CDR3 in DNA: TGTGCCAGCAGCTCCAGGGGGCCGGGTGGCAATCAGCCCCAGCATTTT.

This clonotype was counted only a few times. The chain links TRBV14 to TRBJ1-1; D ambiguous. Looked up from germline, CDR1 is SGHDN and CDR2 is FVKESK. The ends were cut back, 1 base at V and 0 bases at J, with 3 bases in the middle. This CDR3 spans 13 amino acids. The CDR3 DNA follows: TGTGCCAGCAGCCAAGGGGTGAACACTGAAGCTTTCTTT. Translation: CASSQGVNTEAFF.

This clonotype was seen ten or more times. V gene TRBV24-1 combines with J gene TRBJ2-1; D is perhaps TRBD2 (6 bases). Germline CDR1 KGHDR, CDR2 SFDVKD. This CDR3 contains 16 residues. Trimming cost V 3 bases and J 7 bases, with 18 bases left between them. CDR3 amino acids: CATSDVRGFGENEQFF. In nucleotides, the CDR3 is TGTGCCACCAGTGATGTCCGGGGGTTCGGCGAAAATGAGCAGTTCTTC.

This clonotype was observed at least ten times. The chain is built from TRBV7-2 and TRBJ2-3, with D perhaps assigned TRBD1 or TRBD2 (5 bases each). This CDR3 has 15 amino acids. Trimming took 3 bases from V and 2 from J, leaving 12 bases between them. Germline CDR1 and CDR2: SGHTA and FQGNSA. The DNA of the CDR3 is TGTGCCAGCAGCTTGATCGGGGCTACCACAGATACGCAGTATTTT. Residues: CASSLIGATTDTQYF.

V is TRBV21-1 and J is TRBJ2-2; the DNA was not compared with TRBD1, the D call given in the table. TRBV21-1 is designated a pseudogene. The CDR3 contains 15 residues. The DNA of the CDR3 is TGTGCCAGCACCAAAAGGGCGGCCTCGACAGGGGAGCTGTTTTTT. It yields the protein CASTKRAASTGELFF.

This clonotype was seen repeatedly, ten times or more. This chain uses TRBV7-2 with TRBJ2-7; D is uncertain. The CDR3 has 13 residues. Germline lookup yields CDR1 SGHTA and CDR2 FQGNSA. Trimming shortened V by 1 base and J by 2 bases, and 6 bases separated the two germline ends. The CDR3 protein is CASSLERTYEQYF. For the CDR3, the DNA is TGTGCCAGCAGCTTAGAGCGCACCTACGAGCAGTACTTC.

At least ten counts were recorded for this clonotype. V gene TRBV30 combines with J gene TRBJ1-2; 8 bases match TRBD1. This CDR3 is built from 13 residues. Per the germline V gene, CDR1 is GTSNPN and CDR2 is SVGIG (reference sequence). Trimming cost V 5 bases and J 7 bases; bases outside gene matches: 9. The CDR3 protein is CAWLNTGTGGYTF. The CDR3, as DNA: TGTGCCTGGTTAAATACCGGGACAGGTGGCTACACCTTC.

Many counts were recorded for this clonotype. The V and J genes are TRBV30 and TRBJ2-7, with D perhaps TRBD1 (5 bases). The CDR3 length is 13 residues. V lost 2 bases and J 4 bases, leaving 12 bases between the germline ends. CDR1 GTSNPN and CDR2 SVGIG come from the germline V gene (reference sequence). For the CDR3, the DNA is TGTGCCTGGAGTCCGGACACAAATTACGAGCAGTACTTC. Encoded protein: CAWSPDTNYEQYF.

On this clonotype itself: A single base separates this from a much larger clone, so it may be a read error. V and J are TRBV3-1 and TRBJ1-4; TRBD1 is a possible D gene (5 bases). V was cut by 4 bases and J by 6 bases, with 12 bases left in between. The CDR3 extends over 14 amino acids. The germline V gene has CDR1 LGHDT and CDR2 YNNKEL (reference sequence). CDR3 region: CASSLGTRDEKLFF. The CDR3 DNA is TGTGCCAGCAGCCTCGGGACGCGGGATGAAAAACTGTTTTTT.

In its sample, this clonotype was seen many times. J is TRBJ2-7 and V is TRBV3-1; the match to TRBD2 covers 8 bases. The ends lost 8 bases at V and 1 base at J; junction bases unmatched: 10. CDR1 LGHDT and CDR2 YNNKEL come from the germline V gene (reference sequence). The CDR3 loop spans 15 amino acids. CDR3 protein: CASGRSGGKSYEQYF. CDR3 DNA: TGTGCCAGCGGGAGAAGCGGGGGTAAATCCTACGAGCAGTACTTC.

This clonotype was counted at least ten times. Here the CDR3 reads CASRLNRGGINYGYTF. The CDR3 DNA sequence: TGTGCCAGCAGACTCAACAGGGGAGGGATTAACTATGGCTACACCTTC. This sequence joins TRBV11-2 and TRBJ1-2; TRBD1 aligns across 7 bases. The CDR3 is 16 residues long. In germline, CDR1 is SGHAT, CDR2 FQNNGV. The V gene end was trimmed by 6 bases and the J gene end by 1 base; junction bases not matched to a gene: 11. Using reference TRBV11-2 and TRBJ1-2 for the parts outside the CDR3, the full variable domain is EAGVAQSPRYKIIEKRQSVAFWCNPISGHATLYWYQQILGQGPKLLIQFQNNGVVDDSQLPKDRFSAERLKGVDSTLKIQPAKLEDSAVYLCASRLNRGGINYGYTFGSGTRLTVV.

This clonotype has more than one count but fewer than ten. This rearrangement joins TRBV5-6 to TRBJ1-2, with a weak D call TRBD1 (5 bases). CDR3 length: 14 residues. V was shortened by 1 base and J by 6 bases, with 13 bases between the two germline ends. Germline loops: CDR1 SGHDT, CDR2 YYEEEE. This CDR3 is CASSLYAGRDGYTF. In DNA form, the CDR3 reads TGTGCCAGCAGCTTGTACGCAGGGCGCGATGGCTACACCTTC. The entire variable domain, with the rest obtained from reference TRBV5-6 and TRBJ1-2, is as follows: DAGVTQSPTHLIKTRGQQVTLRCSPKSGHDTVSWYQQALGQGPQFIFQYYEEEERQRGNFPDRFSGHQFPNYSSELNVNALLLGDSALYLCASSLYAGRDGYTFGSGTRLTVV.

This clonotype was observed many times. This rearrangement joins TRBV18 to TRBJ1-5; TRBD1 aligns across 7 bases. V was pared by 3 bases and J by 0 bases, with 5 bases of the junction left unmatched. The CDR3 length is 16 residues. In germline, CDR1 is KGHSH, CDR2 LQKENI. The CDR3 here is CASSPTTGHSNQPQHF. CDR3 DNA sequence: TGTGCCAGCTCACCGACGACAGGGCATAGCAATCAGCCCCAGCATTTT.

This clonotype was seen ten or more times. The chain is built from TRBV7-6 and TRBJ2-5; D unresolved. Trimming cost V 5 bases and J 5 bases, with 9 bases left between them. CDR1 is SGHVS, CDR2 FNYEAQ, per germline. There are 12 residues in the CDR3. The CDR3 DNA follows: TGTGCCAGCAGCCTCGGATGGGAGACCCAGTACTTC. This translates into CASSLGWETQYF.

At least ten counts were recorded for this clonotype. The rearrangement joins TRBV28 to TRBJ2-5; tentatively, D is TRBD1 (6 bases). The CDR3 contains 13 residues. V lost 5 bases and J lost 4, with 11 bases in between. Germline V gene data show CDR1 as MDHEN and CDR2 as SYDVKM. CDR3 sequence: CASSPRQAETQYF. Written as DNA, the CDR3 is TGTGCCAGCAGTCCCCGACAGGCAGAGACCCAGTACTTC.

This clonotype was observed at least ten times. This CDR3 is CASSHGTKGNQPQHF. The CDR3 DNA sequence: TGTGCCAGCAGCCACGGAACAAAGGGCAATCAGCCCCAGCATTTT. The rearrangement joins TRBV3-1 to TRBJ1-5; the D is unclear. Germline CDR1 LGHDT, CDR2 YNNKEL (reference sequence). The CDR3 has 15 amino acids. Trimming removed 3 bases at V and 2 bases at J, with 11 bases between.

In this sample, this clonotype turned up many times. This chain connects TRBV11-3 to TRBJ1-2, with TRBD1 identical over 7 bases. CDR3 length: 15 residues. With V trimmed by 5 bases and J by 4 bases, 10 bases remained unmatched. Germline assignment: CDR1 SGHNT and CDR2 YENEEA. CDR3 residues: CASSKKGGVFYGYTF. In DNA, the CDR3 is TGTGCCAGCAGCAAAAAAGGGGGCGTCTTCTATGGCTACACCTTC.

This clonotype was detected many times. The CDR3 is CASSLGQGGYGYTF. The CDR3, as DNA: TGTGCCAGCAGCTTAGGGCAGGGCGGCTATGGCTACACCTTC. The chain couples TRBV7-2 to TRBJ1-2, with D perhaps matching TRBD1 (5 bases). Germline CDR1 and CDR2: SGHTA and FQGNSA. V lost 1 base and J lost 4, with 10 bases in between. The CDR3 covers 14 residues.